Shown below are 29 T cell receptor beta chains from a single sample sequenced in a study of cytomegalovirus exposure and HLA in healthy donors. This PCR relied on a set of 60 Vbeta primers and 13 Jbeta primers. Method: immunoSEQ multiplex PCR; TCRdb's copy keeps in-frame clones and lacks some. Of 150,000 or so clones listed, more than 60% are singletons. The sample comprised PBMCs. These receptor sequences come from a middle-aged man in good health and CMV-seropositive.

The rearrangement uses TRBV7-7 and TRBJ2-1; possibly TRBD1 for D (5 bases). Trimming cost V 5 bases and J 4 bases, with 15 bases left between them. Per the germline V gene, CDR1 is SSHAT and CDR2 is FNYEAQ (reference sequence). The CDR3 has 15 residues. CDR3 sequence reads: CASSPQGLGYNEQFF. The CDR3 DNA is TGTGCCAGCAGCCCCCAGGGTCTCGGGTACAATGAGCAGTTCTTC.

The sample holds one count of this clone. The chain links TRBV5-1 to TRBJ1-2; D possibly corresponds to TRBD1 (5 bases). The CDR3 loop spans 14 amino acids. Between the trimmed V and J ends, which lost 0 bases and 0 bases, there was a span of 6 bases. CDR1 SGHRS and CDR2 YFSETQ come from the germline V gene. CDR3 residues: CASSLDRTNYGYTF. The CDR3 nucleotides read TGCGCCAGCAGCTTGGACAGGACTAACTATGGCTACACCTTC.

V gene TRBV19 combines with J gene TRBJ2-5; 7 nucleotides match TRBD1. In germline, CDR1 is LNHDA, CDR2 SQIVND (reference sequence). This CDR3 comprises 14 residues. Trimming took 4 bases from V and 3 from J; bases not matched to a gene: 5. The CDR3 spells CASSRAGGKETQYF. CDR3 in DNA: TGTGCCAGTAGTAGGGCAGGGGGTAAAGAGACCCAGTACTTC.

This clone was recorded once. The chain uses TRBV7-3 and TRBJ2-6; TRBD1 matches at 7 bases. There are 17 residues in the CDR3. The V gene end was trimmed by 5 bases and the J gene end by 0 bases; junction bases not matched to a gene: 7. CDR1 is SGHTA, CDR2 FQGTGA, per germline. The DNA of the CDR3 is TGTGCCAGCAGCCTACAGGGGCCCTACTCTGGGGCCAACGTCCTGACTTTC. Amino acids: CASSLQGPYSGANVLTF.

This clone occurred a few times. A read error may account for a junction end that differs from germline. Other DNA variants within this sample encode the same CDR3. The chain joins TRBV5-6 to TRBJ2-7, with D maybe TRBD2 (6 bases). CDR1 is SGHDT and CDR2 is YYEEEE in the germline V gene. There are 16 residues in the CDR3. DNA for the CDR3: TGCGCCAGCAGCCAAGATCGAGGGACTCCTTCCTACGAGCAGTACTTC. It translates to CASSQDRGTPSYEQYF. Variable domain in full (rest from reference TRBV5-6 and TRBJ2-7): DAGVTQSPTHLIKTRGQQVTLRCSPKSGHDTVSWYQQALGQGPQFIFQYYEEEERQRGNFPDRFSGHQFPNYSSELNVNALLLGDSALYLCASSQDRGTPSYEQYFGPGTRLTVT.

For this clone: This CDR3 is also generated by other DNA sequences in the sample. The chain joins TRBV5-1 to TRBJ2-5, with a tentative D call TRBD1 (5 bases). Germline V gives CDR1 SGHRS, CDR2 YFSETQ. Trimming cost V 0 bases and J 2 bases, with 8 bases left between them. This CDR3 spans 14 amino acids. The CDR3, as DNA: TGCGCCAGCAGCTTGGATGGGGCACAAGAGACCCAGTACTTC. This translates into CASSLDGAQETQYF.

This clone was seen a single time. The chain is built from TRBV2 and TRBJ2-1; 9 bases align to TRBD2. CDR1 and CDR2 from the germline V gene are SNHLY and FYNNEI. The length of the CDR3 is 15 residues. V was pared by 6 bases and J by 8 bases, with 11 bases of the junction left unmatched. CDR3 sequence reads: CASRQLAGRGDEQFF. For the CDR3, the DNA is TGTGCCAGCAGGCAACTAGCGGGCCGAGGTGATGAGCAGTTCTTC.

The CDR3 region has the DNA TGTGCCACTCATGAGAGCGGAATCTCTGGGGCCAACGTCCTGACTTTC. Its protein product is CATHESGISGANVLTF. V usage is TRBV10-3 and J usage is TRBJ2-6, with D possibly being TRBD2 (5 bases). CDR3 length: 16 amino acids. The germline gives CDR1 ENHRY, CDR2 SYGVKD. V lost 10 bases and J lost 0, with 16 bases in between.

V is TRBV7-9 and J is TRBJ1-1, with D maybe TRBD1 (5 bases). This CDR3 comprises 13 residues. The V gene's germline CDR1 is SEHNR and CDR2 FQNEAQ (reference sequence). Between the trimmed V and J ends, which lost 0 bases and 7 bases, there was a span of 9 bases. The CDR3 region has the DNA TGTGCCAGCAGCTTAGCGGGGGGAGGTGAAGCTTTCTTT. It codes for CASSLAGGGEAFF.

This clone was seen more than once but under ten times. The V gene is TRBV11-2, the J gene TRBJ2-7; possible D gene TRBD1, 6 bases. The germline CDR1 and CDR2 sequences are SGHAT and FQNNGV. This CDR3 region has 14 residues. The V and J ends lost 1 base and 3 bases respectively, with 10 bases between them. Here the CDR3 DNA reads TGTGCCAGCAGCTTAGGTGGACAGTACTACGAGCAGTACTTC. Protein product: CASSLGGQYYEQYF.

The genes are TRBV19 and TRBJ1-2; D is unclear. The CDR3 is 13 residues long. The germline V gene has CDR1 LNHDA and CDR2 SQIVND (reference sequence). V was shortened by 4 bases and J by 7 bases, with 13 bases between the two germline ends. This CDR3 is CASSTPGVPGYTF. The CDR3 nucleotides are TGTGCCAGTAGTACCCCGGGAGTACCTGGCTACACCTTC.

The chain carries TRBV7-6 and TRBJ1-3; perhaps TRBD1 as D (5 bases). CDR1 SGHVS and CDR2 FNYEAQ come from the germline V gene. Trimming removed 3 bases from V and 4 bases from J, with 13 bases in between. CDR3 length equals 15 residues. The CDR3 bases are TGTGCCAGCAGCTTGAGGAGGGGTGGAGGAAACACCATATATTTT. Protein sequence: CASSLRRGGGNTIYF. Combining the CDR3 with reference TRBV7-6 and TRBJ1-3 gives the whole variable domain GAGVSQSPRYKVTKRGQDVALRCDPISGHVSLYWYRQALGQGPEFLTYFNYEAQQDKSGLPNDRFSAERPEGSISTLTIQRTEQRDSAMYRCASSLRRGGGNTIYFGEGSWLTVV.

The chain is built from TRBV7-2 and TRBJ2-7; 10 nucleotides agree with TRBD2. The CDR3 spans 15 residues. Trimming took 4 bases from V and 2 from J; bases not matched to a gene: 5. Germline V gives CDR1 SGHTA, CDR2 FQGNSA. Here the CDR3 reads CASSSGTSGAYEQYF. The CDR3 coding sequence is TGTGCCAGCAGCTCCGGAACTAGCGGGGCCTACGAGCAGTACTTC.

This rearrangement joins TRBV7-8 to TRBJ2-2; D is ambiguous. The V gene's germline CDR1 is SGHVS and CDR2 FQNEAQ. This CDR3 region has 12 residues. V lost 3 bases and J 10 bases, leaving 9 bases between the germline ends. CDR3 region: CASSFHFSELFF. CDR3 bases: TGTGCCAGCAGCTTTCACTTCTCGGAGCTGTTTTTT.

This chain joins TRBV4-3 and TRBJ1-6, with TRBD1 as a possible D gene (6 bases). Germline V gives CDR1 LGHNA, CDR2 YSLEER. V was clipped by 0 bases and J by 9 bases, with 21 bases between them. The CDR3 runs to 18 residues. CDR3 loop: CASSQELPIQGAISPLHF. CDR3 nucleotides: TGCGCCAGCAGCCAAGAGTTACCTATACAGGGAGCAATTTCACCCCTCCACTTT.

In its sample, this clone was seen a few times. The rearrangement joins TRBV9 to TRBJ1-3, with 8 bases lining up with TRBD1. J gave up 0 bases and V 3 bases, and 5 bases lay outside the gene matches. This CDR3 is built from 16 residues. CDR1 SGDLS and CDR2 YYNGEE come from the germline V gene. The CDR3 reads CASSEQGEISGNTIYF. The DNA of the CDR3 is TGTGCCAGCAGCGAACAGGGGGAGATCTCTGGAAACACCATATATTTT.

The V and J genes are TRBV19 and TRBJ1-2, with 9 nucleotides matching TRBD1. The V and J ends lost 5 bases and 4 bases, in that order; junction bases with no gene match: 8. The CDR3 runs 15 residues. The germline gives CDR1 LNHDA, CDR2 SQIVND (reference sequence). CDR3 sequence reads: CASSRTGEVSYGYTF. CDR3 nucleotides: TGTGCCAGTAGTCGGACAGGGGAAGTGAGCTATGGCTACACCTTC.

The chain is built from TRBV29-1 and TRBJ2-3; 11 bases map to TRBD2. Germline CDR1 reads SQVTM; CDR2 reads ANQGSEA. The trim removed 4 bases at V and 6 bases at J, leaving 9 bases unmatched. The length of the CDR3 is 15 residues. CDR3 DNA sequence: TGCAGCGTTGGCGTCCAGACTAGCGGGAAGGATACGCAGTATTTT. Its translation is CSVGVQTSGKDTQYF.

This clone was counted a single time. The chain is built from TRBV9 and TRBJ2-2, with TRBD2 as a possible D gene (7 bases). Germline V gene lookup returns CDR1 SGDLS and CDR2 YYNGEE. Trimming removed 0 bases from V and 8 bases from J, with 17 bases in between. This CDR3 contains 16 residues. In DNA form, the CDR3 reads TGTGCCAGCAGCGTAGCTACGGGGGGCAGGCAAGGGGAGCTGTTTTTT. It codes for CASSVATGGRQGELFF.

The chain employs TRBV30 and TRBJ2-1; D perhaps matches TRBD2 (6 bases). The germline V gene encodes CDR1 GTSNPN and CDR2 SVGIG (reference sequence). Trimming pared 1 base from V and 14 bases from J, leaving 12 bases between. The CDR3 has 11 residues. CDR3 bases: TGTGCCTGGAGTGATTTAGCTAGCGAGTTCTTC. Protein: CAWSDLASEFF.

The V and J genes are TRBV6-1 and TRBJ2-3; 11 bases are a match to TRBD2. The CDR3 loop spans 16 amino acids. Looked up from germline, CDR1 is MNHNS and CDR2 is SASEGT. The ends lost 0 bases at V and 3 bases at J; junction bases unmatched: 2. DNA of the CDR3: TGTGCCAGCAGTGAAGCCCTAGCGGGAGGAACAGATACGCAGTATTTT. This encodes CASSEALAGGTDTQYF.

The chain has TRBV29-1 and TRBJ2-3, with D perhaps TRBD2 (5 bases). Trimming removed 4 bases from V and 4 bases from J, with 12 bases in between. Germline V gene lookup returns CDR1 SQVTM and CDR2 ANQGSEA. The CDR3 length is 13 residues. DNA of the CDR3: TGCAGCGTTGCACGGGGTGTGGCAGATACGCAGTATTTT. This encodes CSVARGVADTQYF.

V gene TRBV5-4 combines with J gene TRBJ1-6, with 7 bases identical to TRBD1. Losses at the gene ends were 0 bases for V and 0 bases for J; bases not matched to a gene: 3. CDR1 is SGHNT and CDR2 is YYREEE in the germline V gene (reference sequence). The CDR3 is made up of 17 amino acids. The CDR3 loop reads CASSLGRGSSYNSPLHF. Here the CDR3 DNA reads TGTGCCAGCAGCTTGGGCAGGGGGAGCTCCTATAATTCACCCCTCCACTTT.

V gene TRBV28 combines with J gene TRBJ1-2; possibly TRBD1 for D (5 bases). CDR1 and CDR2 (germline): MDHEN, SYDVKM. V shed 3 bases and J shed 7 bases, with 12 bases lying between them. CDR3 length: 13 amino acids. The CDR3 protein is CASSFFGGFGYTF. CDR3 sequence (DNA): TGTGCCAGCAGTTTTTTCGGGGGATTTGGCTACACCTTC.

The gene calls are TRBV7-2 and TRBJ2-7; the D gene is possibly TRBD1 (5 bases). The CDR3 is 15 residues long. Germline V gene data show CDR1 as SGHTA and CDR2 as FQGNSA. V lost 6 bases and J lost 0, with 15 bases in between. The CDR3 reads CASSSLGQSSYEQYF. The CDR3, as DNA: TGTGCCAGCAGTTCCCTCGGACAAAGCTCCTACGAGCAGTACTTC.

The gene calls are TRBV2 and TRBJ1-1; no clear D. This CDR3 is 12 amino acids long. Trimming stripped 5 bases from V and 2 bases from J, with 6 bases between. Germline V CDR1 and CDR2: SNHLY, FYNNEI. The CDR3 loop reads CASSLSNTEAFF. The CDR3, as DNA: TGTGCCAGCAGTTTATCCAACACTGAAGCTTTCTTT.

A word on this clone: Other DNA sequences in the sample encode the same CDR3. The chain recombines TRBV18 with TRBJ1-1; D unresolved. With 3 bases removed from V and 2 bases from J, the gap between germline ends came to 7 bases. The CDR3 has 13 amino acids. Germline values: CDR1 KGHSH, CDR2 LQKENI. The CDR3 DNA sequence: TGTGCCAGCTCACCGGGGAGAAACACTGAAGCTTTCTTT. Protein: CASSPGRNTEAFF. Combining the CDR3 with reference TRBV18 and TRBJ1-1 gives the whole variable domain NAGVMQNPRHLVRRRGQEARLRCSPMKGHSHVYWYRQLPEEGLKFMVYLQKENIIDESGMPKERFSAEFPKEGPSILRIQQVVRGDSAAYFCASSPGRNTEAFFGQGTRLTVV.

V and J are TRBV10-3 and TRBJ2-5, with D possibly being TRBD2 (5 bases). The V end was cut by 0 bases, the J end by 5 bases, with 10 bases between. The CDR3 is 14 amino acids. CDR1 and CDR2 (germline): ENHRY, SYGVKD. The CDR3 region has the DNA TGTGCCATCAGTGAGTCCACTAGTTGGGAGACCCAGTACTTC. This translates into CAISESTSWETQYF.

V usage is TRBV7-9 and J usage is TRBJ2-4, with D maybe TRBD1 (7 bases). Deletions cut 11 bases from V and 1 base from J, with 18 bases between. Germline values: CDR1 SEHNR, CDR2 FQNEAQ (reference sequence). CDR3 size: 15 residues. The CDR3 sequence: CALSGGGYAKNIQYF. The CDR3 DNA follows: TGTGCCCTCTCCGGAGGGGGCTATGCCAAAAACATTCAGTACTTC.